The T cell receptor (beta chain) described here comes from a study of blood T cell repertoires in COVID-19. Clinical histories supplied by participants themselves formed the basis of cohort assignment. The table came from immunoSEQ multiplex PCR; TCRdb's copy has only in-frame clones and leaves some out. This table holds around 250,000 clones, about nine tenths found once. There are 15 residues in the CDR3. The ends were cut back, 5 bases at V and 2 bases at J, with 16 bases in the middle. CDR1 is MNHEY, CDR2 SVGAGI, per germline. The sample comprised PBMCs or T cells enriched from blood (not recorded which). The chain is built from TRBV6-5 and TRBJ2-7, with TRBD1 as a possible D gene (5 bases). The sequence was collected from a man aged 50 to 60 who had been exposed to COVID-19. DNA for the CDR3: TGTGCCAGCAGTCCCCGGACAACGAGCACCTACGAGCAGTACTTC. Translating gives CASSPRTTSTYEQYF.